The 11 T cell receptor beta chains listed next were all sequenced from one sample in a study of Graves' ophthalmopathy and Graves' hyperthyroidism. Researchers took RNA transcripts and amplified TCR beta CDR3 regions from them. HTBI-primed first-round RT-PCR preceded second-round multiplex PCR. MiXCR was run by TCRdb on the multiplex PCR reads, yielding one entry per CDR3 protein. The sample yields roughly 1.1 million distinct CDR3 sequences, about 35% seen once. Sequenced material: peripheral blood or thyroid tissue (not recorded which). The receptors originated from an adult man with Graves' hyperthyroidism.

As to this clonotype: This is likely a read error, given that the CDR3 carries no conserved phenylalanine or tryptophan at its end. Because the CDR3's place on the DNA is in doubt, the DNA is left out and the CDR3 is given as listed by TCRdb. CDR3 amino acids: CASSRVNY. This rearrangement joins TRBV19 to TRBJ1-4; TRBD1 is the table's D call, not checked against the DNA. The CDR3 extends over 8 residues, inclusive of both ends. Germline V gene data show CDR1 as LNHDA and CDR2 as SQIVND (reference sequence).

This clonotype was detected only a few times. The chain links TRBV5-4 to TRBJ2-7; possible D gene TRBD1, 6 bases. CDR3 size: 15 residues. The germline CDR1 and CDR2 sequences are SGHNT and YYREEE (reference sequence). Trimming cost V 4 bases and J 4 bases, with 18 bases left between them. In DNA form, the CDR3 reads TGTGCCAGCAGCACACAGGGCAGGCTGATATACGAGCAGTACTTC. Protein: CASSTQGRLIYEQYF. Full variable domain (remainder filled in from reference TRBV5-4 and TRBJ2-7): ETGVTQSPTHLIKTRGQQVTLRCSSQSGHNTVSWYQQALGQGPQFIFQYYREEENGRGNFPPRFSGLQFPNYSSELNVNALELDDSALYLCASSTQGRLIYEQYFGPGTRLTVT.

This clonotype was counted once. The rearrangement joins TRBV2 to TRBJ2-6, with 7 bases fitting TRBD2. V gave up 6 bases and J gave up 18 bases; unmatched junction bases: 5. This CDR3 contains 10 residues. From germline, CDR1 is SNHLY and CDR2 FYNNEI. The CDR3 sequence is CASSGLVETF. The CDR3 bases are TGTGCCAGCAGCGGACTAGTCGAGACTTTC.

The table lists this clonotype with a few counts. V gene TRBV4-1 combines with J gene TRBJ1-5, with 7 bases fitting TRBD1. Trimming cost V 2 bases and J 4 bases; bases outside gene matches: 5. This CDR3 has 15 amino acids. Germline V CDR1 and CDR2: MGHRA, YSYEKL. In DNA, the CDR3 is TGCGCCAGCAGCCAATATGGGACAGAGAATCAGCCCCAGCATTTT. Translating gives CASSQYGTENQPQHF.

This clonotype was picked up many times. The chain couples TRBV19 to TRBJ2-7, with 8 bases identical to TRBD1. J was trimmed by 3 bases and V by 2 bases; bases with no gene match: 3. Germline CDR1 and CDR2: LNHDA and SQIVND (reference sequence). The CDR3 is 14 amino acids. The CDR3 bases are TGTGCCAGTAGTATACCCGGACAGGGCTACGAGCAGTACTTC. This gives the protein CASSIPGQGYEQYF.

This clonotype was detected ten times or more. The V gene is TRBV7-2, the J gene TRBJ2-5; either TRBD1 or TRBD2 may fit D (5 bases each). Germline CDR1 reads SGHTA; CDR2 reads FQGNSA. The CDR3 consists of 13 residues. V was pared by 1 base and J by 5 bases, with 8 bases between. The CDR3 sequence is CASSLVREETQYF. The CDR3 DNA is TGTGCCAGCAGCTTAGTCAGGGAGGAGACCCAGTACTTC.

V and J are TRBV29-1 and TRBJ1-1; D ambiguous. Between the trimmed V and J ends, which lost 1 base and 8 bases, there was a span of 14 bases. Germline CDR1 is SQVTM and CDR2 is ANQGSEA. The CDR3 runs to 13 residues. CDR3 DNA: TGCAGCGTTGAAGTGCCCGGGTTGCTCGAAGCTTTCTTT. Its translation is CSVEVPGLLEAFF.

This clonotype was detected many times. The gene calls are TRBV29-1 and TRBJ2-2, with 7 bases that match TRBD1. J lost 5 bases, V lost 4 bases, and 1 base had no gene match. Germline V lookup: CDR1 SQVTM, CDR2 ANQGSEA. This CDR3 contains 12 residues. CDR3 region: CSVVQGTGELFF. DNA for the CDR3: TGCAGCGTTGTACAGGGGACCGGGGAGCTGTTTTTT.

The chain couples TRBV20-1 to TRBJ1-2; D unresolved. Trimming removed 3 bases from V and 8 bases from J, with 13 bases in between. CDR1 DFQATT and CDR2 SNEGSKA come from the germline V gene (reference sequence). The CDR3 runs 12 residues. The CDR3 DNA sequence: TGCAGTGCTAGCCTGCGGGGAGGCGGCTACACCTTC. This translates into CSASLRGGGYTF.

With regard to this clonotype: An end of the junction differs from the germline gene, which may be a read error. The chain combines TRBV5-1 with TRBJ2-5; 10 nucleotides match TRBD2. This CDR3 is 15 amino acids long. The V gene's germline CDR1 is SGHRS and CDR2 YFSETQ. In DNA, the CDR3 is TGCGCCGGCAGCTTAACTAGCGGGGATCAAGAGACCCAGTACTTC. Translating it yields CAGSLTSGDQETQYF.

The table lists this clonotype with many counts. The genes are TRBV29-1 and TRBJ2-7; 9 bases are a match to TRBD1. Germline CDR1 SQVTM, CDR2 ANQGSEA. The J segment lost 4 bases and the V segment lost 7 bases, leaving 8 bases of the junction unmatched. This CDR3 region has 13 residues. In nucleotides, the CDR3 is TGCAGCGCCTCAACAGGGACAGGGTACGAGCAGTACTTC. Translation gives CSASTGTGYEQYF.